One sample yielded the 10 T cell receptor beta chains listed below, sequenced in a study of vaccination and CD4 T cells after COVID-19. TCRdb re-analysed the PCR reads in MiXCR, keeping a single row per CDR3 protein. The sample lists about 20,000 distinct CDR3 sequences, roughly 62% occurring once. The material was CD4+ T cells from blood, obtained before SARS-CoV-2 vaccination. The receptors stem from a human donor who had recovered from COVID-19.

The chain carries TRBV20-1 and TRBJ2-1; the match to TRBD2 covers 10 bases. This CDR3 has 15 residues. V was clipped by 0 bases and J by 8 bases; unmatched bases: 7. Germline V lookup: CDR1 DFQATT, CDR2 SNEGSKA (reference sequence). The CDR3 bases are TGCAGTGCTAGAGAGCCTAGCGGGAGTTCCCATGAGCAGTTCTTC. Its protein is CSAREPSGSSHEQFF.

Points on this clonotype: Mismatch with germline at one junction end may stem from a read error. The chain combines TRBV29-1 with TRBJ2-6; the D gene is possibly TRBD1 (6 bases). CDR3 length: 14 amino acids. CDR1 SQVTM and CDR2 ANQGSEA come from the germline V gene. CDR3 loop: CSVEGGPGANVLTF. CDR3 nucleotides: TGCAGCGTGGAAGGGGGTCCGGGGGCCAACGTCCTGACTTTC.

This clonotype occurred once. One junction end does not reproduce the germline sequence, and a read error may be involved. J is TRBJ2-2 and V is TRBV15; 9 nucleotides line up with TRBD1. The CDR3 runs 17 residues. Per the germline V gene, CDR1 is LNHNV and CDR2 is YYDKDF (reference sequence). The CDR3 here is CAASRGTGQGNTGELFF. Here the CDR3 DNA reads TGTGCCGCCAGCAGAGGGACGGGACAGGGGAACACCGGGGAGCTGTTTTTT. The entire variable domain, with the rest obtained from reference TRBV15 and TRBJ2-2, is as follows: DAMVIQNPRYQVTQFGKPVTLSCSQTLNHNVMYWYQQKSSQAPKLLFHYYDKDFNNEADTPDNFQSRRPNTSFCFLDIRSPGLGDTAMYLCAASRGTGQGNTGELFFGEGSRLTVL.

The gene calls are TRBV19 and TRBJ2-5; the D is unclear. The CDR3 has 13 residues. Trimming stripped 3 bases from V and 0 bases from J, with 5 bases between. Looked up from germline, CDR1 is LNHDA and CDR2 is SQIVND (reference sequence). This CDR3 reads CASSMNNQETQYF. CDR3 coding DNA: TGTGCCAGTAGTATGAACAACCAAGAGACCCAGTACTTC.

The genes are TRBV6-1 and TRBJ2-5; D is perhaps TRBD2 (6 bases). The CDR3 covers 13 residues. V lost 4 bases to trimming and J lost 5 bases, with 11 bases between them. CDR1 is MNHNS and CDR2 is SASEGT in the germline V gene. The DNA of the CDR3 is TGTGCCAGCAGTGTTACTAGCTTGGAGACCCAGTACTTC. Translation gives CASSVTSLETQYF.

V usage is TRBV20-1 and J usage is TRBJ2-5; TRBD2 matches at 13 bases. CDR1 and CDR2 from the germline V gene are DFQATT and SNEGSKA (reference sequence). The CDR3 runs 15 residues. V lost 7 bases, J lost 1 base, and 6 bases stayed unmatched. The CDR3 here is CSGGLAGPSQETQYF. In DNA, the CDR3 is TGCAGTGGGGGACTAGCGGGACCCAGCCAAGAGACCCAGTACTTC.

This chain links TRBV6-1 with TRBJ1-5; the D gene is possibly TRBD1 (5 bases). Trimming took off 7 bases at V and 4 bases at J, with 20 bases between the two ends. Germline V CDR1 and CDR2: MNHNS, SASEGT. The CDR3 contains 16 residues. The CDR3 sequence is CASILTMGGLNQPQHF. CDR3 sequence (DNA): TGTGCCAGCATACTAACCATGGGGGGATTAAATCAGCCCCAGCATTTT.

Written as DNA, the CDR3 is TGTGCCGCGGACAGGGGGCTTGACGAGCAGTACTTC. It translates to CAADRGLDEQYF. The gene calls are TRBV6-2 or TRBV6-3 and TRBJ2-7; 11 bases fit TRBD1. This CDR3 contains 12 residues. Germline trimming cut 11 bases from V and 5 bases from J; bases unmatched to any gene: 5. CDR1 is MNHEY, CDR2 SVGEGT, per germline.

This clonotype came up a few times. The chain has TRBV28 and TRBJ1-6; 10 nucleotides agree with TRBD1. In germline, CDR1 is MDHEN, CDR2 SYDVKM. V lost 8 bases, J lost 10 bases, and 11 bases stayed unmatched. This CDR3 contains 15 residues. The CDR3 region has the DNA TGTGCCAGCCGTGGTTTGACAGGGGGCTCATCACCCCTCCACTTT. Amino acids: CASRGLTGGSSPLHF.

This clonotype was found a few times. The chain uses TRBV5-1 and TRBJ2-5; no reliable D call. The V end was cut by 0 bases, the J end by 9 bases, with 9 bases between. Per germline, CDR1 SGHRS and CDR2 YFSETQ. The CDR3 extends over 12 amino acids. The CDR3 DNA reads as TGCGCCAGCAGCTTGGTACAGTGGCCCCAGTACTTC. Translation: CASSLVQWPQYF.